One sample yielded the 29 T cell receptor beta chains listed below, sequenced in a study of cytomegalovirus exposure and HLA in healthy donors. PCR was performed using 60 Vbeta and 13 Jbeta primers. Sequenced by immunoSEQ multiplex PCR; TCRdb stores in-frame clones only, minus some. The sample lists 120,000 or so clones; roughly 77% were seen once. The sample consisted of PBMCs. The receptors shown here come from a man aged 18-30 years in good health and CMV-seronegative.

This clone was seen only once. The rearrangement links TRBV7-9 to TRBJ2-1; 9 bases match TRBD2. The J segment lost 6 bases and the V segment lost 3 bases, leaving 6 bases of the junction unmatched. The CDR3 totals 15 residues. The germline CDR1 and CDR2 sequences are SEHNR and FQNEAQ (reference sequence). The CDR3 spells CASSFVRGGRNEQFF. Here the CDR3 DNA reads TGTGCCAGCAGCTTCGTGCGGGGGGGCCGCAATGAGCAGTTCTTC.

The V and J genes are TRBV9 and TRBJ2-1; a weak D match, TRBD1 (6 bases). In germline, CDR1 is SGDLS, CDR2 YYNGEE. The CDR3 loop spans 16 amino acids. Trimming took 4 bases from V and 4 from J, leaving 18 bases between them. CDR3 sequence (DNA): TGTGCCAGCAGCTCCAAAAGGGGGAATGGATACAATGAGCAGTTCTTC. This codes for CASSSKRGNGYNEQFF.

The gene calls are TRBV9 and TRBJ2-7, with a tentative D call TRBD2 (7 bases). The CDR3 length is 17 residues. Germline-derived CDR1 and CDR2 are SGDLS and YYNGEE. V lost 3 bases to trimming and J lost 3 bases, with 22 bases between them. Here the CDR3 reads CASSAGHSATGGYEQYF. The CDR3 nucleotides are TGTGCCAGCAGCGCGGGACATTCGGCCACGGGGGGCTACGAGCAGTACTTC.

J is TRBJ1-4 and V is TRBV5-8, with D possibly matching TRBD1 (5 bases). The germline gives CDR1 SGHTS, CDR2 YDEGEE. V was pared by 5 bases and J by 6 bases, with 11 bases between. The CDR3 is 13 residues long. CDR3 sequence reads: CASSIRGDEKLFF. CDR3 nucleotides: TGTGCCAGCAGTATCCGGGGGGATGAAAAACTGTTTTTT.

The chain is built from TRBV2 and TRBJ2-1; D is ambiguous. V was shortened by 7 bases and J by 10 bases, with 8 bases between the two germline ends. CDR3 length: 10 amino acids. The germline gives CDR1 SNHLY, CDR2 FYNNEI. The CDR3 DNA is TGTGCCAGCAAAGCGTCAGAGCAGTTCTTC. Its translation is CASKASEQFF.

The chain combines TRBV4-3 with TRBJ1-3; the D is unclear. The V end lost 1 base, the J end lost 0 bases, and 13 bases lay between the germline ends. Per the germline V gene, CDR1 is LGHNA and CDR2 is YSLEER. This CDR3 is 17 amino acids long. CDR3 amino acids: CASSQVGGRSSGNTIYF. The CDR3 DNA sequence: TGCGCCAGCAGCCAAGTCGGAGGACGGAGCTCTGGAAACACCATATATTTT.

This chain connects TRBV5-6 to TRBJ1-1, with D unclear. The germline V and J ends were trimmed by 10 bases and 6 bases, with 16 bases remaining between them. The CDR3 loop spans 12 amino acids. CDR1 is SGHDT and CDR2 is YYEEEE in the germline V gene. The CDR3 loop is CASQVRVSEAFF. CDR3 DNA: TGTGCCTCCCAGGTTCGAGTCTCTGAAGCTTTCTTT. The complete variable domain, with remaining parts taken from reference TRBV5-6 and TRBJ1-1, reads DAGVTQSPTHLIKTRGQQVTLRCSPKSGHDTVSWYQQALGQGPQFIFQYYEEEERQRGNFPDRFSGHQFPNYSSELNVNALLLGDSALYLCASQVRVSEAFFGQGTRLTVV.

This clone has more than one count but fewer than ten. The V gene is TRBV10-3, the J gene TRBJ2-3, with 7 bases aligning to TRBD2. The CDR3 has 17 amino acids. Trimming at V came to 0 bases and at J to 0 bases, leaving 6 bases not matched to a gene. CDR1 is ENHRY and CDR2 is SYGVKD in the germline V gene. The chain's CDR3 is CAISESGLAVSTDTQYF. CDR3 sequence (DNA): TGTGCCATCAGTGAGTCGGGTCTAGCGGTAAGCACAGATACGCAGTATTTT.

This chain uses TRBV6-6 with TRBJ2-7; 8 bases match TRBD2. Germline CDR1 and CDR2: MNHNY and SVGAGI (reference sequence). This CDR3 has 15 amino acids. V trimming: 0 bases; J trimming: 6 bases; junction bases outside the gene matches: 7. DNA of the CDR3: TGTGCCAGCAGTTACTCAACGGGGGGGGGTTCCGAGCAGTACTTC. Amino acid sequence: CASSYSTGGGSEQYF.

The gene calls are TRBV10-3 and TRBJ1-3, with TRBD1 matching over 7 bases. Germline trimming cut 7 bases from V and 9 bases from J; bases unmatched to any gene: 6. CDR3 size: 12 residues. The germline V gene encodes CDR1 ENHRY and CDR2 SYGVKD. For the CDR3, the DNA is TGTGCCATCAAGACAGGGCAAGGCACCATATATTTT. Translated: CAIKTGQGTIYF.

This sequence joins TRBV19 and TRBJ2-1; weak D call: TRBD1 (6 bases). With 4 bases removed from V and 3 bases from J, the gap between germline ends came to 16 bases. The CDR3 has 16 amino acids. The germline V gene encodes CDR1 LNHDA and CDR2 SQIVND (reference sequence). The CDR3 DNA reads as TGTGCCAGTAGTACGCACCGGGACACGAGCTACAATGAGCAGTTCTTC. Its translation is CASSTHRDTSYNEQFF.

This chain connects TRBV11-2 to TRBJ1-1; tentative D call: TRBD1 (6 bases). CDR1 is SGHAT, CDR2 FQNNGV, per germline. The germline V and J ends were trimmed by 5 bases and 2 bases, with 24 bases remaining between them. The CDR3 is 18 amino acids. DNA for the CDR3: TGTGCCAGCAGCCCCATCAGGGGACCCCGGGCTATTAACACTGAAGCTTTCTTT. Its translation is CASSPIRGPRAINTEAFF.

The chain couples TRBV5-1 to TRBJ2-3, with 7 nucleotides matching TRBD2. Germline CDR1 reads SGHRS; CDR2 reads YFSETQ. The CDR3 consists of 16 residues. Germline trimming cut 2 bases from V and 0 bases from J; bases unmatched to any gene: 6. CDR3 sequence reads: CASSFARGVSTDTQYF. CDR3 nucleotides: TGCGCCAGCAGCTTCGCCCGGGGGGTTAGCACAGATACGCAGTATTTT.

This clone came up once. The chain carries TRBV6-1 and TRBJ2-3; D gene ambiguous. The germline V gene has CDR1 MNHNS and CDR2 SASEGT. The CDR3 covers 13 residues. The V gene lost 8 bases and the J gene lost 2 bases, with 11 bases spanning the gap. CDR3 in amino acids: CASGHFSTDTQYF. CDR3 in DNA: TGTGCCAGCGGGCACTTTTCCACAGATACGCAGTATTTT.

The chain employs TRBV5-1 and TRBJ2-4; perhaps TRBD2 as D (6 bases). Per germline, CDR1 SGHRS and CDR2 YFSETQ. Trimming left V 4 bases short and J 0 bases short, with 11 bases between. This CDR3 comprises 15 residues. The CDR3 DNA is TGCGCCAGCAGCACGGGGACTGGAGCCAAAAACATTCAGTACTTC. Amino acid sequence: CASSTGTGAKNIQYF.

This clone was seen a handful of times. The V call is TRBV10-3, the J call TRBJ1-5; maybe TRBD1 (5 bases). V lost 6 bases, J lost 7 bases, and 16 bases lay in between. Germline assignment: CDR1 ENHRY and CDR2 SYGVKD. The CDR3 is 14 residues long. The DNA of the CDR3 is TGTGCCATCAGCCTTCGGGGGGAAGACCAGCCCCAGCATTTT. Protein sequence: CAISLRGEDQPQHF.

The chain joins TRBV14 to TRBJ2-1; tentative D call: TRBD1 (5 bases). The CDR3 is 14 amino acids. CDR1 SGHDN and CDR2 FVKESK come from the germline V gene. The V end was cut by 1 base, the J end by 8 bases, with 12 bases between. The CDR3 spells CASSQARVFDEQFF. In nucleotides, the CDR3 is TGTGCCAGCAGCCAAGCCAGGGTTTTCGATGAGCAGTTCTTC. Based on the CDR3 plus reference TRBV14 and TRBJ2-1, the full variable domain is EAGVTQFPSHSVIEKGQTVTLRCDPISGHDNLYWYRRVMGKEIKFLLHFVKESKQDESGMPNNRFLAERTGGTYSTLKVQPAELEDSGVYFCASSQARVFDEQFFGPGTRLTVL.

The V and J genes are TRBV11-2 and TRBJ2-3; 10 bases fit TRBD2. Germline V gene sequence: CDR1 SGHAT, CDR2 FQNNGV. Unmatched junction bases numbered 7, after V lost 5 bases and J lost 5 bases. The CDR3 runs 15 residues. In nucleotides, the CDR3 is TGTGCCAGCAGCCAGAGCGGGGGGGCCGGAGATACGCAGTATTTT. Its protein product is CASSQSGGAGDTQYF.

The chain carries TRBV18 and TRBJ1-5; maybe TRBD1 (5 bases). CDR3 length equals 15 residues. V was cut by 0 bases and J by 1 base, with 7 bases left in between. The germline gives CDR1 KGHSH, CDR2 LQKENI. CDR3 coding DNA: TGTGCCAGCTCACCACCGACAGTAAGCAATCAGCCCCAGCATTTT. It translates to CASSPPTVSNQPQHF. Using reference TRBV18 and TRBJ1-5 for the parts outside the CDR3, the full variable domain is NAGVMQNPRHLVRRRGQEARLRCSPMKGHSHVYWYRQLPEEGLKFMVYLQKENIIDESGMPKERFSAEFPKEGPSILRIQQVVRGDSAAYFCASSPPTVSNQPQHFGDGTRLSIL.

V usage is TRBV2 and J usage is TRBJ2-5; TRBD1 might be the D (6 bases). V was cut by 5 bases and J by 2 bases, with 12 bases left in between. Germline assignment: CDR1 SNHLY and CDR2 FYNNEI. The CDR3 consists of 14 residues. The chain's CDR3 is CASSSQGLQETQYF. The CDR3 DNA follows: TGTGCCAGCAGTTCACAGGGATTACAAGAGACCCAGTACTTC.

The chain has TRBV19 and TRBJ2-7; 8 bases map to TRBD1. Per germline, CDR1 LNHDA and CDR2 SQIVND (reference sequence). The junction had 7 bases not matched to a gene; V was cut back by 6 bases and J by 3 bases. This CDR3 is built from 14 residues. The CDR3 sequence is CASRRTGMGYEQYF. As DNA, the CDR3 is TGTGCCAGTAGGCGGACAGGGATGGGCTACGAGCAGTACTTC. The whole variable domain, filled in from reference TRBV19 and TRBJ2-7, reads DGGITQSPKYLFRKEGQNVTLSCEQNLNHDAMYWYRQDPGQGLRLIYYSQIVNDFQKGDIAEGYSVSREKKESFPLTVTSAQKNPTAFYLCASRRTGMGYEQYFGPGTRLTVT.

Worth noting for this clone: Lacking the conserved final phenylalanine or tryptophan, this CDR3 likely reflects a read error. The J gene is TRBJ1-2, the V gene TRBV2, with TRBD1 as a possible D gene (5 bases). This CDR3 is built from 14 residues. V lost 3 bases and J lost 6, with 14 bases in between. The germline gives CDR1 SNHLY, CDR2 FYNNEI. The CDR3 nucleotides are TGTGCCAGCAGTGATTCAGGGTTTGTCAATGGCTACACCCTC. Protein sequence: CASSDSGFVNGYTL.

The chain employs TRBV6-1 and TRBJ1-2; weak D call: TRBD1 (5 bases). Trimming took 5 bases from V and 3 from J, leaving 13 bases between them. Per the germline V gene, CDR1 is MNHNS and CDR2 is SASEGT. CDR3 length equals 14 residues. The CDR3 region is CASSFPRDDYGYTF. The CDR3 bases are TGTGCCAGCAGTTTCCCGCGGGACGACTATGGCTACACCTTC.

The rearrangement joins TRBV4-3 to TRBJ2-7, with TRBD2 matching 12 bases. The length of the CDR3 is 15 residues. V was clipped by 2 bases and J by 6 bases; unmatched bases: 5. CDR1 LGHNA and CDR2 YSLEER come from the germline V gene. In nucleotides, the CDR3 is TGCGCCAGCAGCCAAACTAGCGGGGGGACGGGCGAGCAGTACTTC. This sequence encodes CASSQTSGGTGEQYF.

CDR3 nucleotide sequence: TGCGCCAGCAGCCAAGATAGTGGTTTATTCTCCTACGAGCAGTACTTC. This encodes CASSQDSGLFSYEQYF. The genes are TRBV4-1 and TRBJ2-7; the D is unclear. The V gene's germline CDR1 is MGHRA and CDR2 YSYEKL. There are 16 residues in the CDR3. Trimming took off 0 bases at V and 0 bases at J, with 12 bases between the two ends.

The chain carries TRBV5-1 and TRBJ1-1; 7 bases match TRBD1. The trim removed 0 bases at V and 1 base at J, leaving 3 bases unmatched. The CDR3 covers 15 residues. CDR1 is SGHRS, CDR2 YFSETQ, per germline. The CDR3 bases are TGCGCCAGCAGCTTGGACACAGGGGCGAACACTGAAGCTTTCTTT. Its protein product is CASSLDTGANTEAFF.

J is TRBJ2-5 and V is TRBV5-4; 13 nucleotides align to TRBD2. Matching the DNA end better, TRBJ2-7 makes the J call doubtful. Per the germline V gene, CDR1 is SGHNT and CDR2 is YYREEE (reference sequence). This CDR3 region has 14 residues. Here the CDR3 reads CASGTSGASYEQYF. CDR3 bases: TGTGCCAGCGGGACTAGCGGGGCTTCCTACGAGCAGTACTTC.

The CDR3 is CASSIVSGANVLTF. CDR3 in DNA: TGTGCCAGCAGCATAGTCTCTGGGGCCAACGTCCTGACTTTC. The chain joins TRBV6-4 to TRBJ2-6; no definite D call. This CDR3 region has 14 residues. Germline values: CDR1 MRHNA, CDR2 SNTAGT. Trimming removed 6 bases from V and 0 bases from J, with 6 bases in between.

This chain connects TRBV19 to TRBJ1-5, with 8 bases aligning to TRBD1. Looked up from germline, CDR1 is LNHDA and CDR2 is SQIVND (reference sequence). The CDR3 has 15 residues. V trimming: 3 bases; J trimming: 6 bases; junction bases outside the gene matches: 7. The CDR3 here is CASSIDRGSVQPQHF. The CDR3 region has the DNA TGTGCCAGTAGTATCGACAGGGGCTCTGTTCAGCCCCAGCATTTT.